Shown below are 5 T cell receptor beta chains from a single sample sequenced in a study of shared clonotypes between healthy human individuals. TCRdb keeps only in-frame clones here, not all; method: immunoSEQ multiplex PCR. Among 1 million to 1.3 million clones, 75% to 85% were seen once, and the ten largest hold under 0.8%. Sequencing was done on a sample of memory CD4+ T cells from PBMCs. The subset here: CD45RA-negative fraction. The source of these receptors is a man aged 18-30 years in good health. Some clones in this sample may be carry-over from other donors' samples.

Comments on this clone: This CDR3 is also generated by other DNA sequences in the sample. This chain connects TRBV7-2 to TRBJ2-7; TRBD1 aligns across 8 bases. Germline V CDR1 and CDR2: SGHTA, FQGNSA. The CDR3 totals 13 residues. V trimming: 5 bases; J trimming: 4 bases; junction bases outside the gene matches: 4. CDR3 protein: CASSPRTGYEQYF. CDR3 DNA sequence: TGTGCCAGCAGCCCCCGGACAGGGTACGAGCAGTACTTC.

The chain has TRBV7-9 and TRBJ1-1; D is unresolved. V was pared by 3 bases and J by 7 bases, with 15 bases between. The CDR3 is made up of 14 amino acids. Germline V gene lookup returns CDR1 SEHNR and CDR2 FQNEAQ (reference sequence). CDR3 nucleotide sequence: TGTGCCAGCAGCTTTTCTAATACTGGGAATGAAGCTTTCTTT. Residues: CASSFSNTGNEAFF. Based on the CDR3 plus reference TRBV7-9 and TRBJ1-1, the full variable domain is DTGVSQNPRHKITKRGQNVTFRCDPISEHNRLYWYRQTLGQGPEFLTYFQNEAQLEKSRLLSDRFSAERPKGSFSTLEIQRTEQGDSAMYLCASSFSNTGNEAFFGQGTRLTVV.

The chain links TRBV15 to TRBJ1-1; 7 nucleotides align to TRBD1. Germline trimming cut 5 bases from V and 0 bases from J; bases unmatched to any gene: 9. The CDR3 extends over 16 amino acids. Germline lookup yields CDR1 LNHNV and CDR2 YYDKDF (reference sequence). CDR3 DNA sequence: TGTGCCACCAGCCCCCGGGACAGACTTATGAACACTGAAGCTTTCTTT. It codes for CATSPRDRLMNTEAFF.

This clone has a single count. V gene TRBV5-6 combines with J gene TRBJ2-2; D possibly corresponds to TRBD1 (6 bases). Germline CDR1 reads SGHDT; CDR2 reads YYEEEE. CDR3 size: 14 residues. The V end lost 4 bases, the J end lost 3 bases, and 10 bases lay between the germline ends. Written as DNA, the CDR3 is TGTGCCAGCAGCCTACAGGGACACACCGGGGAGCTGTTTTTT. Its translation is CASSLQGHTGELFF.

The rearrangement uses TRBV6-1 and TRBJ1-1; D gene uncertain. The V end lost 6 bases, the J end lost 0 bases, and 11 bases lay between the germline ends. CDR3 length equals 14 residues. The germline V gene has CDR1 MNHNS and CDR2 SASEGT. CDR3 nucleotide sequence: TGTGCCAGCAGGAGCCCACTAATGAACACTGAAGCTTTCTTT. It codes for CASRSPLMNTEAFF.